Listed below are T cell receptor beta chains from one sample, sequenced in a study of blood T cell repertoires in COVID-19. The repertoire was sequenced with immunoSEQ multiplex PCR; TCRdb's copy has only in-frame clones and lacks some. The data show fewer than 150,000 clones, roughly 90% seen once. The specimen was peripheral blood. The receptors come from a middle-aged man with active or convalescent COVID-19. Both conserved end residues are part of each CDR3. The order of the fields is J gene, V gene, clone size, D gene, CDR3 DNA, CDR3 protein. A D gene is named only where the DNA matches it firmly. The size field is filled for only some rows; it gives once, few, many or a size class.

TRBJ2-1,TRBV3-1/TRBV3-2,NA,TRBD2,TGTGCCAGCAGCCGAGAGGCCGGGAGGGCCCGGAATGAGCAGTTCTTC,CASSREAGRARNEQFF
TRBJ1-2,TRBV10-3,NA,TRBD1,TGTGCCATCAGTGAGCTTCCGGGACAGGTTAACTATGGCTACACCTTC,CAISELPGQVNYGYTF
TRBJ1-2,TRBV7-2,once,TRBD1,TGTGCCAGCAGCCCCGCCGGGACAGGAGGCGGCTACACCTTC,CASSPAGTGGGYTF
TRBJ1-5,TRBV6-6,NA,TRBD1,TGTGCCAGCAGCCCATACCAGGACAGGGGGTATCAGCCCCAGCATTTT,CASSPYQDRGYQPQHF
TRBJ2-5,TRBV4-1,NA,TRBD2,TGCGCCAGCAGCCAAGCGGGAGGGGCAGAGACCCAGTACTTC,CASSQAGGAETQYF
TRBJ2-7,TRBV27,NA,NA,TGTGCCAGCAGTTCAACACAGGGTTGGGAGCAGTACTTC,CASSSTQGWEQYF
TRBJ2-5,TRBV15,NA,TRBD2,TGTGCCACCAGCCCGCGACTAGCCACTCAAGAGACCCAGTACTTC,CATSPRLATQETQYF
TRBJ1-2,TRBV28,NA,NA,TGTGCCAGCAGTTTATCCCGCCGGGGGGGAAATTATGGCTACACCTTC,CASSLSRRGGNYGYTF
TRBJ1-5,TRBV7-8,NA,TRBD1,TGTGCCAGCAGCAGGGACAGGGACAATCAGCCCCAGCATTTT,CASSRDRDNQPQHF
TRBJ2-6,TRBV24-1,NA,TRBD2,TGTGCCACCAGTGACCGCAGTGCGGGAGCTGGGGCCAACGTCCTGACTTTC,CATSDRSAGAGANVLTF
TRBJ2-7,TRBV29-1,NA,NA,TGCAGCGTGGGGGGACTTGGCTACGAGCAGTACTTC,CSVGGLGYEQYF
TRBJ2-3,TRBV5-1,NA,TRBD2,TGCGCCAGCAGCCCCGGACTAGCGGGACCTCTTACGCAGTATTTT,CASSPGLAGPLTQYF
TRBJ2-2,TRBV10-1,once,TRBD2,TGCGCCAGCGGACTAGCGGGGATTCCGAACACCGGGGAGCTGTTTTTT,CASGLAGIPNTGELFF
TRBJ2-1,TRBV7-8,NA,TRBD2,TGTGCCAGCAGCTTAAATGGGGCCAGCGGGAGCTACAATGAGCAGTTCTTC,CASSLNGASGSYNEQFF
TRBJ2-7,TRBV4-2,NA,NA,TGTGCCAGCAGCCAAGGGGTCGGGAGCTCCTACGAGCAGTACTTC,CASSQGVGSSYEQYF